A selection of T cell receptor beta chains follows, all from one sample in a study of blood T cell repertoires in COVID-19. The repertoire was sequenced with immunoSEQ multiplex PCR; TCRdb's copy has only in-frame clones and lacks some. The sample lists almost 350,000 clones, approximately 89% seen once, with 3% to 4% in the top ten. The sequenced material came from peripheral blood. These receptors all come from a woman aged 55-69 years with COVID-19, enrolled during active disease. Both conserved end residues are part of each CDR3. Fields, in order: V gene, J gene, D gene, clone size, CDR3 DNA, CDR3 protein. D genes are given only for firm matches. Size is omitted from some rows. Given values are once, few, many or a class for expanded clones.

V gene: TRBV19
J gene: TRBJ1-2
D gene: TRBD1
clone size: .
CDR3 DNA: TGTGCCAGTAGTATAAGGCCGGGACAGGGATTTGGCTACACCTTC
CDR3 protein: CASSIRPGQGFGYTF

V gene: TRBV7-9
J gene: TRBJ1-2
D gene: TRBD1
clone size: .
CDR3 DNA: TGTGCCAGCAGCTTAGAAGGGACAGAGACTCTCTATGGCTACACCTTC
CDR3 protein: CASSLEGTETLYGYTF

V gene: TRBV14
J gene: TRBJ2-1
D gene: .
clone size: .
CDR3 DNA: TGTGCCAGCAGCTTGGACAGCAACCCCTTCCGAGAGCAGTTCTTC
CDR3 protein: CASSLDSNPFREQFF

V gene: TRBV9
J gene: TRBJ2-3
D gene: TRBD2
clone size: .
CDR3 DNA: TGTGCCAGCAGCGTAGGGTCCAGCGGGGGGGCAGATACGCAGTATTTT
CDR3 protein: CASSVGSSGGADTQYF

V gene: TRBV5-4
J gene: TRBJ1-2
D gene: TRBD1
clone size: .
CDR3 DNA: TGTGCCAGCAGCCCGAGGGACAGGGCTTCGGTAGGCTACACCTTC
CDR3 protein: CASSPRDRASVGYTF

V gene: TRBV25-1
J gene: TRBJ2-7
D gene: TRBD1
clone size: once
CDR3 DNA: TGTGCCAGCAGTGCCGGGACAGGGTACCCAGGCGAGCAGTACTTC
CDR3 protein: CASSAGTGYPGEQYF

V gene: TRBV19
J gene: TRBJ1-3
D gene: .
clone size: .
CDR3 DNA: TGTGCCAGTAGGCCAGGACTGCAAGGAAACACCATATATTTT
CDR3 protein: CASRPGLQGNTIYF

V gene: TRBV10-3
J gene: TRBJ1-6
D gene: TRBD1
clone size: .
CDR3 DNA: TGTGCCAGCCGAGGGACAGGGGTTGATTCCTATAATTCACCCCTCCACTTT
CDR3 protein: CASRGTGVDSYNSPLHF

V gene: TRBV19
J gene: TRBJ2-7
D gene: .
clone size: .
CDR3 DNA: TGTGCCAGTAGTACCGTATACAGCCAGGGCACCTACGAGCAGTACTTC
CDR3 protein: CASSTVYSQGTYEQYF

V gene: TRBV5-1
J gene: TRBJ1-2
D gene: TRBD1
clone size: .
CDR3 DNA: TGCGCCAGCAGCTTAGGGACAGTTAACTATGGCTACACCTTC
CDR3 protein: CASSLGTVNYGYTF

V gene: TRBV5-6
J gene: TRBJ2-7
D gene: TRBD2
clone size: .
CDR3 DNA: TGTGCCAGCAGCTTGTTCTTACGGGGGGGCCGCTACGAGCAGTACTTC
CDR3 protein: CASSLFLRGGRYEQYF

V gene: TRBV6-1
J gene: TRBJ2-5
D gene: .
clone size: .
CDR3 DNA: TGTGCCAGCAGTGAATCGTTTGAACGGGAGACCCAGTACTTC
CDR3 protein: CASSESFERETQYF

V gene: TRBV7-3
J gene: TRBJ2-3
D gene: TRBD2
clone size: .
CDR3 DNA: TGTGCCAGCAGCTTAGCGGGGGGGCTTCCAGATACGCAGTATTTT
CDR3 protein: CASSLAGGLPDTQYF

V gene: TRBV5-8
J gene: TRBJ2-7
D gene: TRBD2
clone size: .
CDR3 DNA: TGTGCCAGCGGCATCCGGGACTATCATCCCTACGAGCAGTACTTC
CDR3 protein: CASGIRDYHPYEQYF

V gene: TRBV9
J gene: TRBJ1-1
D gene: .
clone size: .
CDR3 DNA: TGTGCCAGCAGTTTTATCGGGGGCACTGAAGCTTTCTTT
CDR3 protein: CASSFIGGTEAFF

V gene: TRBV3-1/TRBV3-2
J gene: TRBJ1-2
D gene: .
clone size: .
CDR3 DNA: TGTGCCAGCAGCCAAGACAGGCCAGACTATGGCTACACCTTC
CDR3 protein: CASSQDRPDYGYTF

V gene: TRBV7-9
J gene: TRBJ1-2
D gene: .
clone size: .
CDR3 DNA: TGTGCCAGCAGCTTCGTAGATTCGTATGGCTACACCTTC
CDR3 protein: CASSFVDSYGYTF

V gene: TRBV27
J gene: TRBJ1-5
D gene: .
clone size: .
CDR3 DNA: TGTGCCAGCAGCGAAACGGGGTTCCAGCCCCAGCATTTT
CDR3 protein: CASSETGFQPQHF

V gene: TRBV28
J gene: TRBJ1-1
D gene: .
clone size: .
CDR3 DNA: TGTGCCACCAAGAACACTGAAGCTTTCTTT
CDR3 protein: CATKNTEAFF

V gene: TRBV7-6
J gene: TRBJ2-2
D gene: .
clone size: .
CDR3 DNA: TGTGCCAGCAGCTTATACAGTATAACGAACACCGGGGAGCTGTTTTTT
CDR3 protein: CASSLYSITNTGELFF

V gene: TRBV7-9
J gene: TRBJ1-5
D gene: .
clone size: .
CDR3 DNA: TGTGCCAGCAGCTTAGGGCCAGGTCAGCCCCAGCATTTT
CDR3 protein: CASSLGPGQPQHF

V gene: TRBV29-1
J gene: TRBJ2-3
D gene: .
clone size: .
CDR3 DNA: TGCAGCGTGGAACTAGGCCGCGCAGATACGCAGTATTTT
CDR3 protein: CSVELGRADTQYF

V gene: TRBV4-1
J gene: TRBJ1-2
D gene: TRBD1
clone size: .
CDR3 DNA: TGCGCCAGCAGTTCCTCAGGGGGCGATGGCTACACCTTC
CDR3 protein: CASSSSGGDGYTF

V gene: TRBV5-1
J gene: TRBJ1-4
D gene: TRBD1
clone size: .
CDR3 DNA: TGCGCCAGCAGCTTACAGGGGTCTAATGAAAAACTGTTTTTT
CDR3 protein: CASSLQGSNEKLFF

V gene: TRBV30
J gene: TRBJ1-4
D gene: TRBD1
clone size: .
CDR3 DNA: TGTGCCTCCCACAGGGGTCCTAATGAAAAACTGTTTTTT
CDR3 protein: CASHRGPNEKLFF

V gene: TRBV5-1
J gene: TRBJ1-4
D gene: TRBD1
clone size: .
CDR3 DNA: TGCGCCAGCAGGTTGACAGGGGGCTATGAAAAACTGTTTTTT
CDR3 protein: CASRLTGGYEKLFF

V gene: TRBV11-2
J gene: TRBJ1-6
D gene: .
clone size: .
CDR3 DNA: TGTGCCAGCAGCTTAGGCGGTGGGTCCTATAATTCACCCCTCCACTTT
CDR3 protein: CASSLGGGSYNSPLHF

V gene: TRBV5-1
J gene: TRBJ2-2
D gene: .
clone size: .
CDR3 DNA: TGCGCCAGCAGCTTGGCTCGGGTTGCCGGGGAGCTGTTTTTT
CDR3 protein: CASSLARVAGELFF

V gene: TRBV7-2
J gene: TRBJ1-1
D gene: .
clone size: .
CDR3 DNA: TGTGCCAGCAGCCCTCCCCTCGCCGGGGGTTTCTTT
CDR3 protein: CASSPPLAGGFF

V gene: TRBV2
J gene: TRBJ2-3
D gene: TRBD1
clone size: .
CDR3 DNA: TGTGCCAGCAGACCGCAGGGGGCTAAAGCAGATACGCAATATTTT
CDR3 protein: CASRPQGAKADTQYF

V gene: TRBV5-8
J gene: TRBJ1-5
D gene: TRBD1
clone size: .
CDR3 DNA: TGTGCCAGCAGCACCTGGGGACAGGGGAACCAGCCCCAGCATTTT
CDR3 protein: CASSTWGQGNQPQHF

V gene: TRBV6-5
J gene: TRBJ1-2
D gene: .
clone size: .
CDR3 DNA: TGTGCCAGCAGGGGAGGCCAATTGGGCTACACCTTC
CDR3 protein: CASRGGQLGYTF

V gene: TRBV7-3
J gene: TRBJ2-5
D gene: TRBD2
clone size: .
CDR3 DNA: TGTGCCAGCATCAACCTAGCGGGTATCTACGAGACCCAGTACTTC
CDR3 protein: CASINLAGIYETQYF

V gene: TRBV15
J gene: TRBJ2-7
D gene: .
clone size: .
CDR3 DNA: TGTGCCACCAGCAGAGGTCGTAACGAGCAGTACTTC
CDR3 protein: CATSRGRNEQYF

V gene: TRBV2
J gene: TRBJ2-7
D gene: TRBD2
clone size: .
CDR3 DNA: TGTGCCAGCAGTGAAGCGCCGCGGGAGGGACCCTACGAGCAGTACTTC
CDR3 protein: CASSEAPREGPYEQYF

V gene: TRBV6-5
J gene: TRBJ1-1
D gene: .
clone size: once
CDR3 DNA: TGTGCCAGCAGGGTCGACAAGAACACTGAAGCTTTCTTT
CDR3 protein: CASRVDKNTEAFF

V gene: TRBV12-3/TRBV12-4
J gene: TRBJ2-5
D gene: .
clone size: .
CDR3 DNA: TGTGCCAGCAGTTTGCGCGAGACCCAGTACTTC
CDR3 protein: CASSLRETQYF

V gene: TRBV6-6
J gene: TRBJ1-5
D gene: TRBD1
clone size: .
CDR3 DNA: TGTGCCAGCAGTCCCGGACAGGTCTATCAGCCCCAGCATTTT
CDR3 protein: CASSPGQVYQPQHF

V gene: TRBV6-5
J gene: TRBJ1-5
D gene: .
clone size: .
CDR3 DNA: TGTGCCAGCAGTTACCAGACAGGAATTGAGCCCCAGCATTTT
CDR3 protein: CASSYQTGIEPQHF

V gene: TRBV6-5
J gene: TRBJ2-5
D gene: .
clone size: .
CDR3 DNA: TGTGCCAGCAGTTTCGCAGGGGGGCGGGAGACCCAGTACTTC
CDR3 protein: CASSFAGGRETQYF

V gene: TRBV5-1
J gene: TRBJ2-1
D gene: TRBD1
clone size: once
CDR3 DNA: TGCGCCAGCAGCTTAAGATCAGGGGGCTCGCCCAATGAGCAGTTCTTC
CDR3 protein: CASSLRSGGSPNEQFF

V gene: TRBV7-3
J gene: TRBJ1-2
D gene: TRBD1
clone size: .
CDR3 DNA: TGTGCCAGCAGCTCGCGACAGGGAGACTATGGCTACACCTTC
CDR3 protein: CASSSRQGDYGYTF

V gene: TRBV12-3/TRBV12-4
J gene: TRBJ2-7
D gene: .
clone size: .
CDR3 DNA: TGTGCCAGCAGTTTTAGAGACTACGAGCAGTACTTC
CDR3 protein: CASSFRDYEQYF

V gene: TRBV7-3
J gene: TRBJ1-2
D gene: .
clone size: once
CDR3 DNA: TGTGCCAGCAGGAACGGGAACGTTAACTATGGCTACACCTTC
CDR3 protein: CASRNGNVNYGYTF

V gene: TRBV19
J gene: TRBJ1-1
D gene: .
clone size: .
CDR3 DNA: TGTGCCAGTAGTACGGACAGTGTTGGCACTGAAGCTTTCTTT
CDR3 protein: CASSTDSVGTEAFF

V gene: TRBV5-5
J gene: TRBJ2-3
D gene: TRBD2
clone size: .
CDR3 DNA: TGTGCCAGCAGCTTGGGCGGGGGGGCGAACACAGATACGCAGTATTTT
CDR3 protein: CASSLGGGANTDTQYF

V gene: TRBV7-8
J gene: TRBJ2-6
D gene: .
clone size: once
CDR3 DNA: TGTGCCAGCAGATTTGCAGGGGCTTCTGGGGCCAACGTCCTGACTTTC
CDR3 protein: CASRFAGASGANVLTF

V gene: TRBV19
J gene: TRBJ1-5
D gene: .
clone size: .
CDR3 DNA: TGTGCCAGTAGTAGACAGAGCCTACCTCAGCCCCAGCATTTT
CDR3 protein: CASSRQSLPQPQHF

V gene: TRBV6-6
J gene: TRBJ1-1
D gene: TRBD1
clone size: .
CDR3 DNA: TGTGCCAGCACCTATCGACAGGGGGTCGGGGACACTGAAGCTTTCTTT
CDR3 protein: CASTYRQGVGDTEAFF

V gene: TRBV7-3
J gene: TRBJ2-1
D gene: TRBD2
clone size: .
CDR3 DNA: TGTGCCAGCAGCTTGGGACTAGCGCTCAATGAGCAGTTCTTC
CDR3 protein: CASSLGLALNEQFF

V gene: TRBV4-1
J gene: TRBJ1-2
D gene: .
clone size: few
CDR3 DNA: TGCGCCAGCAGCCAAGACTTGATGGGTAGCGCCTATGGCTACACCTTC
CDR3 protein: CASSQDLMGSAYGYTF